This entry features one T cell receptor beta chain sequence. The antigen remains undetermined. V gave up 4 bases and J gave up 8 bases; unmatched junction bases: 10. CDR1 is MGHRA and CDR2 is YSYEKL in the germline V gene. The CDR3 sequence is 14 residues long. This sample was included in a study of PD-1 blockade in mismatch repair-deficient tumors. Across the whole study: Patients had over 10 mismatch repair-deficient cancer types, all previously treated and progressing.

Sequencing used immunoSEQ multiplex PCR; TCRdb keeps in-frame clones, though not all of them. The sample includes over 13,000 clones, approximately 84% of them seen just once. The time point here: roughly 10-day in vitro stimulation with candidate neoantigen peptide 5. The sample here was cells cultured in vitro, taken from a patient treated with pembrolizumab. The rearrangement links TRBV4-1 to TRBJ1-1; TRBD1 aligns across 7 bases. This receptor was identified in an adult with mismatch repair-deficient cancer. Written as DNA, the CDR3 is TGCGCCAGCAGCCGCCAACAGGGGCTGGGGGAAGCTTTCTTT. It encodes CASSRQQGLGEAFF.